A single sample gave rise to the 24 T cell receptor beta chains below, sequenced in a study of OX40 agonist ivuxolimab in advanced cancers. Clones were sequenced by immunoSEQ multiplex PCR, and TCRdb holds only the in-frame ones, with some missing. The sample lists over 50,000 clones; around four fifths were seen once. The sequencing used CD4+ or CD8+ T cells sorted from blood, collected in a trial of the OX40 agonist ivuxolimab. These receptors were obtained from an adult with an advanced solid tumor such as melanoma, head and neck, liver or kidney cancer.

This clone was observed a single time. V usage is TRBV6-1 and J usage is TRBJ1-4, with 12 nucleotides matching TRBD1. The CDR3 is 15 amino acids. Germline CDR1 reads MNHNS; CDR2 reads SASEGT. V trimming: 4 bases; J trimming: 8 bases; junction bases outside the gene matches: 5. CDR3 residues: CASSAGTGGGEKLFF. The CDR3 DNA sequence: TGTGCCAGCAGTGCGGGGACAGGGGGCGGCGAAAAACTGTTTTTT.

V is TRBV6-5 and J is TRBJ2-3; 7 bases align to TRBD2. CDR1 and CDR2 (germline): MNHEY, SVGAGI. Trimming at V came to 2 bases and at J to 6 bases, leaving 8 bases not matched to a gene. CDR3 length: 15 amino acids. The CDR3, as DNA: TGTGCCAGCAGTTACCGGGCGGGAGCAGGGGATACGCAGTATTTT. This translates into CASSYRAGAGDTQYF.

The gene calls are TRBV30 and TRBJ2-3; TRBD2 matches at 14 bases. The trim removed 7 bases at V and 0 bases at J, leaving 6 bases unmatched. The CDR3 loop spans 16 amino acids. Germline values: CDR1 GTSNPN, CDR2 SVGIG (reference sequence). As DNA, the CDR3 is TGTGCCTTCGGACTAGCGGGGGGCAAGAGCACAGATACGCAGTATTTT. This translates into CAFGLAGGKSTDTQYF.

V is TRBV21-1 and J is TRBJ2-3; the tabulated D call, TRBD2, remains unverified against the DNA. TRBV21-1 has pseudogene status. The CDR3 spans 15 residues. CDR3 sequence: CASRSGILPADTQYF. DNA of the CDR3: TGTGCCAGCAGGTCCGGGATCCTCCCGGCAGATACGCAGTATTTT.

The V and J genes are TRBV10-3 and TRBJ1-6, with D perhaps TRBD1 (6 bases). V shed 2 bases and J shed 10 bases, with 27 bases lying between them. In germline, CDR1 is ENHRY, CDR2 SYGVKD. The CDR3 has 19 residues. CDR3 DNA: TGTGCCATCAGTGAGAGGATGGGGGCAGCCTCTAATCGGGAATCACCCCTCCACTTT. This encodes CAISERMGAASNRESPLHF.

About this clone itself: No DNA is shown, since the ends of the CDR3 on it are uncertain; the CDR3 is the one TCRdb lists. The chain employs TRBV27 and TRBJ1-6; no check of the table's D call, TRBD1, against the DNA was made. CDR1 is MNHEY and CDR2 is SMNVEV in the germline V gene (reference sequence). The CDR3 extends over 16 residues, inclusive of both ends. CDR3 sequence reads: CASSTSTGAWGSPLHF.

V gene TRBV6-5 combines with J gene TRBJ1-6; 8 bases match TRBD1. The germline CDR1 and CDR2 sequences are MNHEY and SVGAGI. This CDR3 contains 14 residues. With V trimmed by 6 bases and J by 5 bases, 3 bases remained unmatched. The CDR3 reads CASRRTGHNSPLHF. The CDR3 nucleotides are TGTGCCAGCAGACGGACAGGGCATAATTCACCCCTCCACTTT.

J is TRBJ1-2 and V is TRBV6-4; 8 nucleotides align to TRBD1. CDR3 length: 14 residues. J was trimmed by 8 bases and V by 3 bases; bases with no gene match: 8. Germline CDR1 MRHNA, CDR2 SNTAGT. The CDR3 loop reads CASSDTNRGSGYTF. In nucleotides, the CDR3 is TGTGCCAGCAGTGATACGAACAGGGGGAGCGGCTACACCTTC.

The CDR3 nucleotides read TGTGCCAGCAGTGGGCCATCAGATACGCAGTATTTT. It encodes CASSGPSDTQYF. The chain uses TRBV6-1 and TRBJ2-3, with D hard to call. CDR3 length equals 12 residues. Germline assignment: CDR1 MNHNS and CDR2 SASEGT. Between the trimmed V and J ends, which lost 4 bases and 4 bases, there was a span of 6 bases.

The chain joins TRBV7-3 to TRBJ2-7; 8 nucleotides agree with TRBD1. This CDR3 region has 14 residues. Losses at the gene ends were 4 bases for V and 7 bases for J; bases not matched to a gene: 9. Germline CDR1 is SGHTA and CDR2 is FQGTGA. The CDR3 spells CASSSGQGIGEQYF. The CDR3 bases are TGTGCCAGCAGCTCCGGACAGGGTATAGGGGAGCAGTACTTC.

This clone occurred a few times. The chain uses TRBV7-2 and TRBJ2-4; no clear D gene. Germline CDR1 reads SGHTA; CDR2 reads FQGNSA. V was cut by 4 bases and J by 3 bases, with 13 bases left in between. The CDR3 consists of 15 residues. The CDR3 DNA sequence: TGTGCCAGCAGCTACCAGAGTGGGTACAAAAACATTCAGTACTTC. This translates into CASSYQSGYKNIQYF.

The chain is built from TRBV15 and TRBJ1-6, with 9 bases fitting TRBD1. Germline values: CDR1 LNHNV, CDR2 YYDKDF (reference sequence). CDR3 length: 14 residues. V was pared by 3 bases and J by 9 bases, with 3 bases of the junction left unmatched. CDR3 in DNA: TGTGCCACCAGCAGCCTGGGACAGGGTTCACCCCTCCACTTT. This translates into CATSSLGQGSPLHF.

This chain connects TRBV28 to TRBJ2-1, with a tentative D call TRBD2 (6 bases). Trimming stripped 3 bases from V and 7 bases from J, with 19 bases between. This CDR3 contains 16 residues. Germline CDR1 and CDR2: MDHEN and SYDVKM. The CDR3 sequence is CASSLRGGSGENEQFF. CDR3 DNA sequence: TGTGCCAGCAGTTTGCGAGGCGGGTCGGGGGAGAATGAGCAGTTCTTC.

The V gene is TRBV6-1, the J gene TRBJ2-3; perhaps TRBD1 as D (6 bases). V was trimmed by 3 bases and J by 13 bases, leaving 17 bases between them. The CDR3 sequence is 13 residues long. Per germline, CDR1 MNHNS and CDR2 SASEGT. CDR3 in amino acids: CASSESGDRSKYF. The CDR3 coding sequence is TGTGCCAGCAGTGAGTCAGGGGACCGGTCGAAGTATTTT.

The CDR3 loop reads CSTTGSNHQYF. The CDR3 DNA follows: TGCAGCACTACCGGGTCCAACCACCAGTATTTT. The genes are TRBV20-1 and TRBJ2-3; D gene uncertain. CDR1 DFQATT and CDR2 SNEGSKA come from the germline V gene (reference sequence). The CDR3 length is 11 residues.

V and J are TRBV6-1 and TRBJ1-2; D might be TRBD1 (5 bases). Germline V lookup: CDR1 MNHNS, CDR2 SASEGT. CDR3 size: 14 residues. Trimming shortened V by 7 bases and J by 6 bases, and 18 bases separated the two germline ends. The CDR3 DNA follows: TGTGCCAGCACATTGGCGGGACCAAACCATGGCTACACCTTC. This translates into CASTLAGPNHGYTF.

The CDR3 nucleotides are TGTGCCAGCAGTATAGCGATCGGGGAGCTGTTTTTT. Its protein is CASSIAIGELFF. The rearrangement uses TRBV28 and TRBJ2-2, with D maybe TRBD2 (5 bases). V lost 5 bases, J lost 7 bases, and 8 bases lay in between. The CDR3 is made up of 12 amino acids. CDR1 and CDR2 from the germline V gene are MDHEN and SYDVKM.

V usage is TRBV6-4 and J usage is TRBJ2-3, with 8 bases that match TRBD2. From germline, CDR1 is MRHNA and CDR2 SNTAGT. V dropped 3 bases and J dropped 4; count of bases not matched to a gene: 15. This CDR3 spans 18 amino acids. Written as DNA, the CDR3 is TGTGCCAGCAGTGAGCTGGGACTAGATTTTTTCGTGCCAGATACGCAGTATTTT. It yields the protein CASSELGLDFFVPDTQYF.

The rearrangement uses TRBV30 and TRBJ1-6; no firm D call. Trimming pared 3 bases from V and 7 bases from J, leaving 7 bases between. Germline lookup yields CDR1 GTSNPN and CDR2 SVGIG (reference sequence). This CDR3 is built from 12 residues. CDR3 sequence (DNA): TGTGCCTGGAGCCTGTGGAATTCACCCCTCCACTTT. Its translation is CAWSLWNSPLHF.

This chain connects TRBV27 to TRBJ1-1; D unresolved. Germline V gene sequence: CDR1 MNHEY, CDR2 SMNVEV (reference sequence). This CDR3 comprises 17 residues. Trimming left V 3 bases short and J 0 bases short, with 17 bases between. CDR3 nucleotides: TGTGCCAGCAGTTTCGGGGTTCGCTCCCCCCTGAACACTGAAGCTTTCTTT. Translated, it gives CASSFGVRSPLNTEAFF.

This chain uses TRBV7-8 with TRBJ2-7; D not resolved. Between the trimmed V and J ends, which lost 1 base and 4 bases, there was a span of 14 bases. The CDR3 totals 15 residues. Germline V gives CDR1 SGHVS, CDR2 FQNEAQ. The CDR3 bases are TGTGCCAGCAGCTTAGAACGAGACCCCTTTTACGAGCAGTACTTC. Protein: CASSLERDPFYEQYF.

V gene TRBV10-3 combines with J gene TRBJ1-5; D gene ambiguous. Trimming stripped 2 bases from V and 0 bases from J, with 8 bases between. CDR1 is ENHRY and CDR2 is SYGVKD in the germline V gene. CDR3 length: 15 residues. The CDR3, as DNA: TGTGCCATCAGTGAGGAGCTGTATAGCAATCAGCCCCAGCATTTT. This translates into CAISEELYSNQPQHF.

This chain connects TRBV7-9 to TRBJ1-1; D perhaps matches TRBD1 (5 bases). The CDR3 has 15 residues. Germline CDR1 SEHNR, CDR2 FQNEAQ (reference sequence). Trimming took 0 bases from V and 5 from J, leaving 13 bases between them. CDR3 amino acids: CASSLARGSGTEAFF. CDR3 sequence (DNA): TGTGCCAGCAGCTTAGCGCGGGGGAGCGGGACTGAAGCTTTCTTT.

The rearrangement uses TRBV23-1 and TRBJ1-5; a weak D match, TRBD1 (6 bases). TRBV23-1 is placed among ORFs of uncertain function. Trimming took 4 bases from V and 8 from J, leaving 24 bases between them. The length of the CDR3 is 17 residues. CDR3 nucleotides: TGCGCCAGCAGTCCTTCGGGGGCTACGGGTACCAAAAAGCCCCAGCATTTT. Its translation is CASSPSGATGTKKPQHF.